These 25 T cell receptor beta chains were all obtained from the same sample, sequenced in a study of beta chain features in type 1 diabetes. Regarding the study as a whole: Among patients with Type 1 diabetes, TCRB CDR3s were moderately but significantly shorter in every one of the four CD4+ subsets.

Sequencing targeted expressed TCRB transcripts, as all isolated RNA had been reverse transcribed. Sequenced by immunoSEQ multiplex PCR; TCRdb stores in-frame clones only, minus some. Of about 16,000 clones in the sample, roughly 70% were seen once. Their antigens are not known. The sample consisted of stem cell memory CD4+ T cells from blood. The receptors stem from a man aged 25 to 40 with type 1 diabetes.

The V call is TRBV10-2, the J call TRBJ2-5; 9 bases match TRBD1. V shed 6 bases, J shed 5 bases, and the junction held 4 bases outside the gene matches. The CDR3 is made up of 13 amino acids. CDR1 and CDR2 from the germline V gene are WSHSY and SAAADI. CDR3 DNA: TGCGCCAGCAGAGGGACAGGGTTGGAGACCCAGTACTTC. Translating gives CASRGTGLETQYF.

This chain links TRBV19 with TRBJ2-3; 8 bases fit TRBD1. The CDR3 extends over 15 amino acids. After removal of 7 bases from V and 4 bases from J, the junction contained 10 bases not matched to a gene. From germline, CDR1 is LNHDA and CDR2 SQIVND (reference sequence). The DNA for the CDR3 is TGTGCCAGTACCCTGGACAGGGTTCGCCCAGATACGCAGTATTTT. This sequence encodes CASTLDRVRPDTQYF.

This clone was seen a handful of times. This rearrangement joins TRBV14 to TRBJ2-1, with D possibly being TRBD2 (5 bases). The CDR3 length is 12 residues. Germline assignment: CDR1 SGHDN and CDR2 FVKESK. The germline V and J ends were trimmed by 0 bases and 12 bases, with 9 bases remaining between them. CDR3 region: CASSQDQEVQFF. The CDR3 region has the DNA TGTGCCAGCAGCCAAGATCAGGAGGTGCAGTTCTTC.

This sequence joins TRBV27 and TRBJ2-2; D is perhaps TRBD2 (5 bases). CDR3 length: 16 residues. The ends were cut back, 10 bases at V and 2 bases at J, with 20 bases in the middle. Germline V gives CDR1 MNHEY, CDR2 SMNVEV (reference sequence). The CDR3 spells CATFKGGFTNTGELFF. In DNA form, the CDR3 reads TGTGCCACCTTTAAGGGCGGGTTTACAAACACCGGGGAGCTGTTTTTT.

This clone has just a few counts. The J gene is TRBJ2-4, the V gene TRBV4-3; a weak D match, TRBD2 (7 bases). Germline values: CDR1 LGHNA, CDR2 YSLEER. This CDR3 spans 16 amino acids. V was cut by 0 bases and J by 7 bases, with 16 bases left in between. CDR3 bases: TGCGCCAGCAGCCAAGACTCGGGCAGGGGAGGGAACATTCAGTACTTC. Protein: CASSQDSGRGGNIQYF.

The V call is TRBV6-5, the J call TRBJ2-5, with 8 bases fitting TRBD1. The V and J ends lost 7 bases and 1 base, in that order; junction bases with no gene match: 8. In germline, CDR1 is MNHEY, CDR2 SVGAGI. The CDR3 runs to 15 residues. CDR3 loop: CASNGPGGGQETQYF. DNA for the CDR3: TGTGCCAGCAACGGCCCAGGGGGCGGCCAAGAGACCCAGTACTTC.

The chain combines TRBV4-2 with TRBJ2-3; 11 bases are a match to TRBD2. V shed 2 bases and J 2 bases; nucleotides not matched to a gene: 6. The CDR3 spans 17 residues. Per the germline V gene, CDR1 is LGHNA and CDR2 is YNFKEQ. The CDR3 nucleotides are TGTGCCAGCAGCCAAAAACTAGCGGGGGATTTCACAGATACGCAGTATTTT. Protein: CASSQKLAGDFTDTQYF.

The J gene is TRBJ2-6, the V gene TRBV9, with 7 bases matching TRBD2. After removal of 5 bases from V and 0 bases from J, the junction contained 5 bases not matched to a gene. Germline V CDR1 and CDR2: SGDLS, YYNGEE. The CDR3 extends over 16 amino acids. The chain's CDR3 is CASSRLAGSGANVLTF. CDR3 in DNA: TGTGCCAGCAGTCGACTAGCAGGCTCTGGGGCCAACGTCCTGACTTTC.

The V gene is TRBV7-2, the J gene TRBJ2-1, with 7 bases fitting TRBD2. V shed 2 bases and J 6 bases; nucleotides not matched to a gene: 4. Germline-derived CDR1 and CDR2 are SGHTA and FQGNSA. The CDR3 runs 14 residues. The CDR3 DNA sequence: TGTGCCAGCAGCTTATGGGCGGGGGTCAATGAGCAGTTCTTC. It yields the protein CASSLWAGVNEQFF. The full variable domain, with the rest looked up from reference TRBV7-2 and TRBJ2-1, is GAGVSQSPSNKVTEKGKDVELRCDPISGHTALYWYRQSLGQGLEFLIYFQGNSAPDKSGLPSDRFSAERTGGSVSTLTIQRTQQEDSAVYLCASSLWAGVNEQFFGPGTRLTVL.

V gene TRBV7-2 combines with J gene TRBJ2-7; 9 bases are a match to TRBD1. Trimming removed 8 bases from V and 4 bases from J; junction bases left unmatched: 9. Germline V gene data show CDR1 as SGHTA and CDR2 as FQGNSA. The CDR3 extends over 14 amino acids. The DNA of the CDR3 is TGTGCCAGCCAGATCGACAGGGGGGGATACGAGCAGTACTTC. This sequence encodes CASQIDRGGYEQYF.

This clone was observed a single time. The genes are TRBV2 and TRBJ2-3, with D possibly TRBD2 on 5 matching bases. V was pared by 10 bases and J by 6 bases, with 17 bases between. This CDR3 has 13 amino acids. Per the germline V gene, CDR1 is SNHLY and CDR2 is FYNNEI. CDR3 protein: CATLDWGKDTQYF. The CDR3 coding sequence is TGTGCCACCTTGGACTGGGGAAAGGATACGCAGTATTTT.

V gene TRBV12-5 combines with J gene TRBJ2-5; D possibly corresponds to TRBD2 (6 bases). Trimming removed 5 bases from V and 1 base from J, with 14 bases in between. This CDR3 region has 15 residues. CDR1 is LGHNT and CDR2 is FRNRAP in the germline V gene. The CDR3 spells CASGRGRGGQETQYF. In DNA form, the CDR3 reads TGTGCTAGTGGTAGGGGCCGGGGAGGCCAAGAGACCCAGTACTTC.

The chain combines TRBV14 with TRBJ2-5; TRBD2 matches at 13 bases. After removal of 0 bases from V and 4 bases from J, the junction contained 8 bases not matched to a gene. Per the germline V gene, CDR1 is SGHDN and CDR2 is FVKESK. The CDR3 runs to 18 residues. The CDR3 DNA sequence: TGTGCCAGCAGCCAAGATAGGGGACTAGCGGGAATGGGAGAGACCCAGTACTTC. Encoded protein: CASSQDRGLAGMGETQYF.

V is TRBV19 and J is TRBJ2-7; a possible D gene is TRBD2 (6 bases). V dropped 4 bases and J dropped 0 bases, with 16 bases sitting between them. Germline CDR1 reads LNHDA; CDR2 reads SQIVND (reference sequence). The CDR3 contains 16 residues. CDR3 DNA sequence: TGTGCCAGTAGTACCGGGGGAGGTAGGAGCTCCTACGAGCAGTACTTC. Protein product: CASSTGGGRSSYEQYF. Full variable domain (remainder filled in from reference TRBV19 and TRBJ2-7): DGGITQSPKYLFRKEGQNVTLSCEQNLNHDAMYWYRQDPGQGLRLIYYSQIVNDFQKGDIAEGYSVSREKKESFPLTVTSAQKNPTAFYLCASSTGGGRSSYEQYFGPGTRLTVT.

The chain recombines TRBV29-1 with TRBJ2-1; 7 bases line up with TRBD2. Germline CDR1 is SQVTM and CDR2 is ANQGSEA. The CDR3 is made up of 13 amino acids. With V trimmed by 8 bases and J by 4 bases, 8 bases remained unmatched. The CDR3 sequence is CSHAGDLYNEQFF. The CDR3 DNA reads TGCAGCCACGCGGGGGACCTTTACAATGAGCAGTTCTTC.

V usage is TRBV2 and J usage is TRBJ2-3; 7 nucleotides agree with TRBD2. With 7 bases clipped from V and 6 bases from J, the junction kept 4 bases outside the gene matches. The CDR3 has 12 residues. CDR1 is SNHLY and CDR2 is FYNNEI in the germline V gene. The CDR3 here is CASTGEGDTQYF. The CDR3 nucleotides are TGTGCCAGCACTGGGGAGGGGGATACGCAGTATTTT.

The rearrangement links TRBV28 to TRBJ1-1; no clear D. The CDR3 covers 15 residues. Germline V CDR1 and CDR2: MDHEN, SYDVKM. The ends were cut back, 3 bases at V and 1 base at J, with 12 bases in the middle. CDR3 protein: CASSFFRSGNTEAFF. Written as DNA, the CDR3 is TGTGCCAGCAGTTTCTTCCGCTCAGGGAACACTGAAGCTTTCTTT. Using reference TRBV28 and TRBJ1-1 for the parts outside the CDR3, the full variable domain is DVKVTQSSRYLVKRTGEKVFLECVQDMDHENMFWYRQDPGLGLRLIYFSYDVKMKEKGDIPEGYSVSREKKERFSLILESASTNQTSMYLCASSFFRSGNTEAFFGQGTRLTVV.

The CDR3 loop is CASSLNSAGGWNEQFF. CDR3 DNA: TGTGCCAGCAGCTTAAACTCGGCAGGGGGTTGGAATGAGCAGTTCTTC. The rearrangement uses TRBV11-1 and TRBJ2-1, with TRBD1 matching 7 bases. This CDR3 has 16 residues. With 2 bases clipped from V and 7 bases from J, the junction kept 11 bases outside the gene matches. Looked up from germline, CDR1 is SGHAT and CDR2 is FQDESV (reference sequence). The full variable domain, with the rest looked up from reference TRBV11-1 and TRBJ2-1, is EAEVAQSPRYKITEKSQAVAFWCDPISGHATLYWYRQILGQGPELLVQFQDESVVDDSQLPKDRFSAERLKGVDSTLKIQPAELGDSAMYLCASSLNSAGGWNEQFFGPGTRLTVL.

The DNA of the CDR3 is TGCAGTGCCCCATACAATGAGCAGTTCTTC. Encoded protein: CSAPYNEQFF. The chain carries TRBV20-1 and TRBJ2-1; D gene ambiguous. V lost 6 bases and J lost 4, with 4 bases in between. Germline V CDR1 and CDR2: DFQATT, SNEGSKA (reference sequence). The CDR3 is 10 residues long.

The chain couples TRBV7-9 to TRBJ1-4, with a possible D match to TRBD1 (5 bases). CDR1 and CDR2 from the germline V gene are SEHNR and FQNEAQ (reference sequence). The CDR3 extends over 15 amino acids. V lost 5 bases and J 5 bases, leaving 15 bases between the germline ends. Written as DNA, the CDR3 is TGTGCCAGCAGCAAGACCCGGGGGTCGAATGAAAAACTGTTTTTT. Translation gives CASSKTRGSNEKLFF.

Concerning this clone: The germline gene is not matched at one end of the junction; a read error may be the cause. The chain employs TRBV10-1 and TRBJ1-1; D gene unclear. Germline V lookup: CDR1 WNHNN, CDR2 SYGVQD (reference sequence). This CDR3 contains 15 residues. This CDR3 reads CASTERNRLCTEAFF. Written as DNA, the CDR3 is TGCGCCAGCACTGAGAGGAACAGATTGTGCACTGAAGCTTTCTTT.

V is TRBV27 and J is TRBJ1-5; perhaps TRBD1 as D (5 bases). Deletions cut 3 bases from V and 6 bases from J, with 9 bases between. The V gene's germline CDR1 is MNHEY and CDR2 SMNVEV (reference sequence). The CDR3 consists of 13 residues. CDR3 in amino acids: CASSLGGSQPQHF. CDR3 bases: TGTGCCAGCAGTTTGGGGGGAAGTCAGCCCCAGCATTTT.

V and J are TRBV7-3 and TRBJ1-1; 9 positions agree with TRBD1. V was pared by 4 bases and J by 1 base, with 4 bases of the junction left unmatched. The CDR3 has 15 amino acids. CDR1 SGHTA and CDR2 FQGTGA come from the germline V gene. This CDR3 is CASSSTTGGNTEAFF. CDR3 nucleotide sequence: TGTGCCAGCAGCTCCACGACAGGGGGGAACACTGAAGCTTTCTTT.

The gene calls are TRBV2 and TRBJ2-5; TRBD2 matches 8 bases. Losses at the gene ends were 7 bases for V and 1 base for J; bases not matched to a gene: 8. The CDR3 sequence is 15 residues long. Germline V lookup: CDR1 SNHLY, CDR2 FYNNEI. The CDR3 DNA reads TGTGCCAGCACCGGAGCGGGGGCCTTCCAAGAGACCCAGTACTTC. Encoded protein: CASTGAGAFQETQYF. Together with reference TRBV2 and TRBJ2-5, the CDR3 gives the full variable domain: EPEVTQTPSHQVTQMGQEVILRCVPISNHLYFYWYRQILGQKVEFLVSFYNNEISEKSEIFDDQFSVERPDGSNFTLKIRSTKLEDSAMYFCASTGAGAFQETQYFGPGTRLLVL.

CDR3 sequence (DNA): TGTGCCAGCAGCCAAGAAAACCTACGCGGCACCGGGGAGCTGTTTTTT. It translates to CASSQENLRGTGELFF. The V gene is TRBV4-2, the J gene TRBJ2-2; D is uncertain. V lost 0 bases to trimming and J lost 4 bases, with 12 bases between them. The CDR3 extends over 16 amino acids. Germline V gene lookup returns CDR1 LGHNA and CDR2 YNFKEQ.